There are a few counts of the clone carrying this T cell receptor beta chain. What it binds is unknown. The data originate from a study of PD-L1 blockade in urothelial cancer. Study-level information: Patients, treated from 2014 onward, received atezolizumab 1,200 mg intravenously every 3 weeks. Patients' histories included 0 to 3 prior chemotherapy regimens.

Findings of the study overall: Durable benefit was linked to greater 3-week expansion of tumor-associated blood clones.

Patients had locally advanced or metastatic urothelial carcinoma. Libraries were prepared by immunoSEQ multiplex PCR; TCRdb keeps only in-frame clonotypes and omits some of them. The data show tens of thousands of clones, 84% seen once. The V gene lost 3 bases and the J gene lost 9 bases, with 19 bases spanning the gap. The CDR3 has 15 amino acids. Germline CDR1 and CDR2: MDHEN and SYDVKM. The TCR comes from a man between 70 and 80 years old with urothelial cancer. J is TRBJ2-3 and V is TRBV28; perhaps TRBD1 as D (5 bases). Specimen: PBMCs, collected around atezolizumab (anti-PD-L1) treatment. The CDR3 DNA sequence: TGTGCCAGCAGTTTTGACAGTCTTAGTACCAGAACGCAGTATTTT. Protein: CASSFDSLSTRTQYF.